A single sample is the source of the 21 T cell receptor beta chains below, sequenced in a study of HIV-infected children after antiretroviral therapy interruption (dated by TCRdb to about 2019). In the paper's terms, the treatment or condition label means: PENTA 11 planned treatment interruption arm or continuous ART arm. The method behind the library was 3' RACE. The sample was run on an Illumina MiSeq. TCR libraries were built from RNA using a 3' RACE protocol with unique molecular identifiers to correct PCR amplification bias. Clones were called with MiXCR by TCRdb after fastp trimmed the public reads at Q25, and only in-frame beta chains were retained. Duplicate CDR3 protein sequences are folded into a single record with the most common DNA and genes. The sample table holds about 46,000 distinct CDR3 sequences, of which 4.3% were seen once. Jointly, the top ten make up approximately 0.67% of the sample.

The sequencing here drew on CD45RA+ CD4+ T cells from PBMCs, pooled from several time points, taken from a donor given antiretroviral therapy, either interrupted or continuous. The intended sense of this specimen's cell subset or site label: naive CD4+ CD45RA+ CD45RO- T cells. These receptors were collected from a pool of human donors with HIV.

This clonotype occurred a few times. The CDR3 sequence is CASSFFDREGTEAFF. For the CDR3, the DNA is TGTGCCAGTAGCTTCTTTGACAGGGAGGGCACTGAAGCTTTCTTT. The V and J genes are TRBV19 and TRBJ1-1; TRBD1 matches 7 bases. This CDR3 has 15 residues. V trimming: 6 bases; J trimming: 4 bases; junction bases outside the gene matches: 11. CDR1 is LNHDA and CDR2 is SQIVND in the germline V gene (reference sequence).

This clonotype was picked up a small number of times. The chain couples TRBV21-1 to TRBJ2-7; the table gives TRBD1 as D, unverified against the DNA. TRBV21-1 is a recognized pseudogene. This CDR3 has 14 residues. CDR3 sequence reads: CASSKGQPLRKQYF. DNA of the CDR3: TGTGCCAGCAGCAAAGGACAGCCGCTTCGGAAGCAGTACTTC.

The rearrangement uses TRBV6-5 and TRBJ2-1; D is ambiguous. V was cut by 10 bases and J by 4 bases, with 20 bases left in between. The CDR3 is 15 amino acids. Germline CDR1 reads MNHEY; CDR2 reads SVGAGI. The CDR3 sequence is CAISPQLPTYNEQFF. The CDR3 DNA reads as TGTGCCATCAGCCCACAGCTTCCCACTTACAATGAGCAGTTCTTC.

At least ten counts were recorded for this clonotype. V gene TRBV6-2 or TRBV6-3 combines with J gene TRBJ2-1; 7 bases line up with TRBD1. The CDR3 is 17 residues long. Germline V gene data show CDR1 as MNHEY and CDR2 as SVGEGT. With 0 bases clipped from V and 2 bases from J, the junction kept 7 bases outside the gene matches. CDR3 DNA: TGTGCCAGCAGTTACTCACCCGGGACAGAGCCCTACAATGAGCAGTTCTTC. Translating it yields CASSYSPGTEPYNEQFF.

This clonotype has ten or more counts. The rearrangement joins TRBV7-2 to TRBJ2-7; 9 bases line up with TRBD1. Trimming cost V 5 bases and J 3 bases; bases outside gene matches: 5. The germline CDR1 and CDR2 sequences are SGHTA and FQGNSA. The CDR3 sequence is 14 residues long. The CDR3 nucleotides read TGTGCCAGCAGCCCAGACAGGGGGAGCTACGAGCAGTACTTC. Translation: CASSPDRGSYEQYF. The whole variable domain, filled in from reference TRBV7-2 and TRBJ2-7, reads GAGVSQSPSNKVTEKGKDVELRCDPISGHTALYWYRQSLGQGLEFLIYFQGNSAPDKSGLPSDRFSAERTGGSVSTLTIQRTQQEDSAVYLCASSPDRGSYEQYFGPGTRLTVT.

This clonotype was seen a handful of times. The J gene is TRBJ2-1, the V gene TRBV2, with D uncertain. The CDR3 consists of 13 residues. Germline CDR1 is SNHLY and CDR2 is FYNNEI. V was shortened by 3 bases and J by 7 bases, with 10 bases between the two germline ends. The CDR3 region is CASSDQKENEQFF. The CDR3, as DNA: TGTGCCAGCAGTGACCAGAAGGAGAATGAGCAGTTCTTC.

This clonotype has at least ten counts. This chain joins TRBV2 and TRBJ2-1; 9 nucleotides line up with TRBD1. Per the germline V gene, CDR1 is SNHLY and CDR2 is FYNNEI. Trimming removed 5 bases from V and 5 bases from J; junction bases left unmatched: 7. The CDR3 is 15 amino acids. The CDR3 reads CASSPDRGANNEQFF. DNA for the CDR3: TGTGCCAGCAGTCCTGACAGGGGGGCGAACAATGAGCAGTTCTTC.

The table lists this clonotype with many counts. This chain joins TRBV6-2 or TRBV6-3 and TRBJ2-7, with D possibly being TRBD2 (6 bases). The germline V gene has CDR1 MNHEY and CDR2 SVGEGT. The CDR3 covers 14 residues. The V end lost 5 bases, the J end lost 2 bases, and 13 bases lay between the germline ends. CDR3 region: CASSPGTVPYEQYF. The CDR3 DNA sequence: TGTGCCAGCAGTCCCGGGACTGTACCCTACGAGCAGTACTTC.

This clonotype was detected many times. The chain carries TRBV12-3 or TRBV12-4 and TRBJ2-3; 8 bases match TRBD1. The CDR3 has 15 amino acids. The V segment lost 1 base and the J segment 0 bases; nucleotides outside the gene matches: 0. The CDR3 spells CASSLGQGSTDTQYF. CDR3 DNA: TGTGCCAGCAGTTTAGGACAGGGGAGCACAGATACGCAGTATTTT.

This clonotype was seen repeatedly, ten times or more. The chain has TRBV11-3 and TRBJ2-1, with 8 bases fitting TRBD1. From germline, CDR1 is SGHNT and CDR2 YENEEA. V shed 2 bases and J 5 bases; nucleotides not matched to a gene: 20. This CDR3 region has 20 residues. The CDR3 DNA sequence: TGTGCCAGCAGCTTAAATGTACTTGGTTCGGACAGGGTGGGACACAATGAGCAGTTCTTC. Amino acid sequence: CASSLNVLGSDRVGHNEQFF.

This clonotype was recorded at least ten times. The CDR3 DNA reads as TGTGCCTTCTCAATTACAGGGCTAGCCAAAAACATTCAGTACTTC. Its protein is CAFSITGLAKNIQYF. The genes are TRBV30 and TRBJ2-4; tentative D call: TRBD1 (6 bases). V was shortened by 7 bases and J by 0 bases, with 16 bases between the two germline ends. CDR3 length: 15 residues. Germline loops: CDR1 GTSNPN, CDR2 SVGIG (reference sequence).

There are many counts of this clonotype. V usage is TRBV5-1 and J usage is TRBJ1-3, with 7 bases fitting TRBD1. The CDR3 runs to 14 residues. Germline-derived CDR1 and CDR2 are SGHRS and YFSETQ. V lost 4 bases and J lost 0; bases outside the gene matches: 1. The CDR3 region has the DNA TGCGCCAGCAGCCGGGACAGCTCTGGAAACACCATATATTTT. As protein: CASSRDSSGNTIYF.

There are many counts of this clonotype. The chain carries TRBV6-5 and TRBJ1-1; no firm D call. This CDR3 contains 10 residues. The germline V gene encodes CDR1 MNHEY and CDR2 SVGAGI. V was clipped by 7 bases and J by 6 bases, with 6 bases between them. CDR3 residues: CASTLSEAFF. The CDR3 region has the DNA TGTGCCAGCACTCTTTCTGAAGCTTTCTTT.

This clonotype was recorded at least ten times. V usage is TRBV20-1 and J usage is TRBJ2-7; TRBD2 might be the D (5 bases). The V gene's germline CDR1 is DFQATT and CDR2 SNEGSKA (reference sequence). With 1 base removed from V and 3 bases from J, the gap between germline ends came to 10 bases. CDR3 length: 13 residues. CDR3 protein: CSARGPGFYEQYF. DNA for the CDR3: TGCAGTGCTAGAGGGCCGGGATTCTACGAGCAGTACTTC.

In its sample, this clonotype was seen many times. Here the CDR3 DNA reads TGTGCCAGCAGCTTAGATGGTCTAGGGCTCTACACTGAAGCTTTCTTT. Translation gives CASSLDGLGLYTEAFF. The chain couples TRBV11-3 to TRBJ1-1; no firm D call. V dropped 0 bases and J dropped 3 bases, with 14 bases sitting between them. Germline CDR1 reads SGHNT; CDR2 reads YENEEA. This CDR3 has 16 amino acids.

This clonotype was seen at least ten times. The rearrangement uses TRBV7-8 and TRBJ1-6, with D possibly matching TRBD1 (6 bases). There are 15 residues in the CDR3. Germline V gene lookup returns CDR1 SGHVS and CDR2 FQNEAQ. With 5 bases removed from V and 5 bases from J, the gap between germline ends came to 13 bases. The CDR3 spells CASSTGQTDNSPLHF. CDR3 in DNA: TGTGCCAGCAGCACCGGACAGACCGATAATTCACCCCTCCACTTT.

This clonotype was picked up many times. J is TRBJ2-7 and V is TRBV6-6; D is perhaps TRBD1 (5 bases). Trimming removed 2 bases at V and 2 bases at J, with 16 bases between. CDR3 size: 16 residues. Per germline, CDR1 MNHNY and CDR2 SVGAGI (reference sequence). This CDR3 reads CASSYSSRQQTYEQYF. In nucleotides, the CDR3 is TGTGCCAGCAGTTACAGTAGTCGACAGCAAACCTACGAGCAGTACTTC.

This chain uses TRBV7-9 with TRBJ2-1; D may be TRBD2 (5 bases). The CDR3 extends over 15 amino acids. From germline, CDR1 is SEHNR and CDR2 FQNEAQ (reference sequence). The V end lost 11 bases, the J end lost 1 base, and 18 bases lay between the germline ends. The CDR3 region is CAVLTRTGSYNEQFF. The CDR3 nucleotides are TGTGCCGTTTTGACCCGGACTGGGTCCTACAATGAGCAGTTCTTC.

This rearrangement joins TRBV2 to TRBJ1-1; a possible D gene is TRBD1 (6 bases). V lost 8 bases to trimming and J lost 3 bases, with 13 bases between them. The CDR3 is 13 amino acids. Germline CDR1 SNHLY, CDR2 FYNNEI. The CDR3 DNA is TGTGCCAGCTCCCTGGAGGGGGACACTGAAGCTTTCTTT. It yields the protein CASSLEGDTEAFF.

CDR3 in DNA: TGTGCCAGCAGTGAGGCAGGACTTACCTACAATGAGCAGTTCTTC. Its translation: CASSEAGLTYNEQFF. V is TRBV6-1 and J is TRBJ2-1; tentative D call: TRBD2 (5 bases). Trimming removed 3 bases at V and 2 bases at J, with 11 bases between. The V gene's germline CDR1 is MNHNS and CDR2 SASEGT. The CDR3 consists of 15 residues.

This chain uses TRBV15 with TRBJ2-2; D remains unclear. CDR1 LNHNV and CDR2 YYDKDF come from the germline V gene (reference sequence). Trimming took off 0 bases at V and 7 bases at J, with 12 bases between the two ends. The CDR3 sequence is 15 residues long. The CDR3 bases are TGTGCCACCAGCAGAGACGACTCAAAAATCGGGGAGCTGTTTTTT. Protein product: CATSRDDSKIGELFF.